The TCR beta chain under discussion was sequenced for a study of control samples from healthy donors and cancer patients. Only in-frame clones appear in the TCRdb table, and some are missing; sequencing was by immunoSEQ multiplex PCR. The sample carries some 250,000 clones, over 75% recorded once. The clonotype originates from a woman in her fifties or sixties with lung cancer. The sample taken for sequencing was PBMCs.

The DNA of the CDR3 is TGTGCCAGCAGCCACCATCATTCGGGAGAGACCCAGTACTTC. Translated: CASSHHHSGETQYF. The genes are TRBV3-1 (or the pseudogene TRBV3-2) and TRBJ2-5; no clear D gene. The CDR3 sequence is 14 residues long. Germline V gene data show CDR1 as LGHDT and CDR2 as YNNKEL (reference sequence). The V end was cut by 3 bases, the J end by 4 bases, with 12 bases between.